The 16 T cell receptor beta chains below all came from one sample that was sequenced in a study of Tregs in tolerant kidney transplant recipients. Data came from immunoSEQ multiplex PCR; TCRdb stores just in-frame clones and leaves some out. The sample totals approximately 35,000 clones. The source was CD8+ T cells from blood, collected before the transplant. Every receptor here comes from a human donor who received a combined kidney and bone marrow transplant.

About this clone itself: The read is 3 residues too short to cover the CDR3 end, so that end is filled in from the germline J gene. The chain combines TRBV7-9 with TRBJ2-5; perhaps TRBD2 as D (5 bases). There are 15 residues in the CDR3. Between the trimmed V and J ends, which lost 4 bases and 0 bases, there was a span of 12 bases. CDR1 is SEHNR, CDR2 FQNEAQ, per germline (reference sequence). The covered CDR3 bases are TGTGCCAGCAGCTCCCCCAGGCGGGACCAAGAGACC. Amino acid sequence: CASSSPRRDQET. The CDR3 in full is CASSSPRRDQETQYF.

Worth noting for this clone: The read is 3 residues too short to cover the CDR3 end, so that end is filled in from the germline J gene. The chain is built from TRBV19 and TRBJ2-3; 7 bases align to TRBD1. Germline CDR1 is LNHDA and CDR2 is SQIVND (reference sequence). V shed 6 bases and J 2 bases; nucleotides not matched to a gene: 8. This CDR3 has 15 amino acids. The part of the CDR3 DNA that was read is TGTGCCAGTAGCCAGGGGGACACCGACACAGATACG. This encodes CASSQGDTDTDT. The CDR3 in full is CASSQGDTDTDTQYF.

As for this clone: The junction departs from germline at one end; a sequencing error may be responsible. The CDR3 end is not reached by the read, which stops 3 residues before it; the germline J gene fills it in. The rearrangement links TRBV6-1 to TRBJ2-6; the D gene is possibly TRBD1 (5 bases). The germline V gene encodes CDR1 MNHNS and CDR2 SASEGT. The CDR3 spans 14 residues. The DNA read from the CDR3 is TGTGCCTGCAGTGCAGGGTCTGGGGCCAACGTC. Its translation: CACSAGSGANV. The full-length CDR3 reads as CACSAGSGANVLTF.

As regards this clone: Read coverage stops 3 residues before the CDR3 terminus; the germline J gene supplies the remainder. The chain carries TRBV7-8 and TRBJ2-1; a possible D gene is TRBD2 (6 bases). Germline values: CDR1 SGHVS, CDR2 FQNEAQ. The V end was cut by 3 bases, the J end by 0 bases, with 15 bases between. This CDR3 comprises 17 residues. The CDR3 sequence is CASSFLARGRSYNEQFF. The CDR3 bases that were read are TGTGCCAGCAGCTTCCTGGCGCGGGGCCGCTCCTACAATGAG.

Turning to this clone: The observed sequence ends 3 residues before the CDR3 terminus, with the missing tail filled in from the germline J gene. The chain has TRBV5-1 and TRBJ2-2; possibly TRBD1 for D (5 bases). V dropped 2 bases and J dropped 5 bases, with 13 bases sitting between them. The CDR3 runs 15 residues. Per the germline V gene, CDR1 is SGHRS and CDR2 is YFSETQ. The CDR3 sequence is CASSFDRRVTGELFF. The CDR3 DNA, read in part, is TGCGCCAGCAGCTTTGACAGACGGGTTACCGGGGAG.

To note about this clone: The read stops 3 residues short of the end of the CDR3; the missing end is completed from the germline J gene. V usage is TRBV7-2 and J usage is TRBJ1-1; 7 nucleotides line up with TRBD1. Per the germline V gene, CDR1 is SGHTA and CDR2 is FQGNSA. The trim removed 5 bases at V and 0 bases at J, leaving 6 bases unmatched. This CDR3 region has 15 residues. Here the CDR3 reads CASSAWDSLNTEAFF. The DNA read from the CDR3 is TGTGCCAGCAGCGCCTGGGACAGCTTGAACACTGAA.

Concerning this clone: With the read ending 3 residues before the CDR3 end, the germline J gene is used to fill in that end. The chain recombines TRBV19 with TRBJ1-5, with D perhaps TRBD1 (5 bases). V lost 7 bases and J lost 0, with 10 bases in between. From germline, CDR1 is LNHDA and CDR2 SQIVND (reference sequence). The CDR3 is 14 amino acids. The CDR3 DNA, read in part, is TGTGCCAGTAAGACAGACCTTAGCAATCAGCCC. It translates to CASKTDLSNQP. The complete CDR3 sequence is CASKTDLSNQPQHF.

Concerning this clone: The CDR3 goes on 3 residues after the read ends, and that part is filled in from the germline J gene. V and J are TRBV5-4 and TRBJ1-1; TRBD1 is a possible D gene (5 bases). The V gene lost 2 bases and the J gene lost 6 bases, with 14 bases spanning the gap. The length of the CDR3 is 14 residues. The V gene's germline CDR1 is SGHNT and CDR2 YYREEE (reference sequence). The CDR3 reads CASSFISGRAEAFF. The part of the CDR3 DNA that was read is TGTGCCAGCAGCTTCATCTCAGGGAGGGCTGAA.

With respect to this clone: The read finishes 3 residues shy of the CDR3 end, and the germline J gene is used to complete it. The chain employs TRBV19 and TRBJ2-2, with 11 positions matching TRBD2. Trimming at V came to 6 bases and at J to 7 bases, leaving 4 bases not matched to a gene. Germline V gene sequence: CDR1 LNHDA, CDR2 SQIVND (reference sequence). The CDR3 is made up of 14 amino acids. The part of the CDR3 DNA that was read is TGTGCCAGTAGGACTAGCGGGGAGAGCGGGGAG. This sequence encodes CASRTSGESGE. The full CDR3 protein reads CASRTSGESGELFF.

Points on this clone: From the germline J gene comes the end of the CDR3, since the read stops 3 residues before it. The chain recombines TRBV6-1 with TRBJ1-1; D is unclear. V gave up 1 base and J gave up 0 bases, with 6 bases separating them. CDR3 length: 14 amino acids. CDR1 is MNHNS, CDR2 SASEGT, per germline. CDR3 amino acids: CASSEVAVNTEAFF. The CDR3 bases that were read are TGTGCCAGCAGTGAAGTGGCAGTGAACACTGAA.

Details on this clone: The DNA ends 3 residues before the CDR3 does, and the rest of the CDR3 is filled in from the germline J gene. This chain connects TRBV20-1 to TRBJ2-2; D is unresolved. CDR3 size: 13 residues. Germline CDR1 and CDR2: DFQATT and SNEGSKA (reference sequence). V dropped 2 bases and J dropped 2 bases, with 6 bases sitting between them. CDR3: CSARNLNTGELFF. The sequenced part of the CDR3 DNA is TGCAGTGCTAGAAACTTAAACACCGGGGAG.

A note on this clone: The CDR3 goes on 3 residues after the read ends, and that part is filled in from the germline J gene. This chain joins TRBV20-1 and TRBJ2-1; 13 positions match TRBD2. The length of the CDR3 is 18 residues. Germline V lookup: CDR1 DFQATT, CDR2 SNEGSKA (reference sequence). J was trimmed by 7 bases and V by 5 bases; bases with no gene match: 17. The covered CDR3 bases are TGCAGTGCTGATAGAGGACTAGCGGGAGTTTCGTACCGAAATGAG. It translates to CSADRGLAGVSYRNE. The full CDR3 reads CSADRGLAGVSYRNEQFF.

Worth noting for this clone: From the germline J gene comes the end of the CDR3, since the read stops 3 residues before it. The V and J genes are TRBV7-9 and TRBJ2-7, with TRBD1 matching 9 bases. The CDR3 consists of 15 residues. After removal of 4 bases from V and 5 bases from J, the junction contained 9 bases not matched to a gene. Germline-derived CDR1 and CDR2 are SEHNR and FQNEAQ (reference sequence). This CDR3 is CASSSRGQGGDEQYF. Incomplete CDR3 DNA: TGTGCCAGCAGCTCGCGGGGACAGGGTGGAGACGAG.

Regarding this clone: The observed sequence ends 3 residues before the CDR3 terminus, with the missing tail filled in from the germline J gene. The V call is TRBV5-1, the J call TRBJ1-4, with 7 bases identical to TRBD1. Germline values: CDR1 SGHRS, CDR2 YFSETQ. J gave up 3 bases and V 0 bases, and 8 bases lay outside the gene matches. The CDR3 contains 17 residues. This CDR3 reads CASSLEGQNRANEKLFF. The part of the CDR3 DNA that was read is TGCGCCAGCAGCTTGGAGGGACAGAATCGCGCTAATGAAAAA. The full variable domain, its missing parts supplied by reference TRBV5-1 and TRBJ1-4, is KAGVTQTPRYLIKTRGQQVTLSCSPISGHRSVSWYQQTPGQGLQFLFEYFSETQRNKGNFPGRFSGRQFSNSRSEMNVSTLELGDSALYLCASSLEGQNRANEKLFFGSGTQLSVL.

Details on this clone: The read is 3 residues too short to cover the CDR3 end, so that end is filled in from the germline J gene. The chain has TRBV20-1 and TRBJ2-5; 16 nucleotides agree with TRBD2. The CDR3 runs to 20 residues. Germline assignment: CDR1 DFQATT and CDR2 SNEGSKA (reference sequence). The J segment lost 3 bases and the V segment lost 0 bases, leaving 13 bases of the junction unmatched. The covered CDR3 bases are TGCAGTGCTAGAGACCAAGGATTGGGACTAGCGGGGGGGCCAAAAGAGACC. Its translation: CSARDQGLGLAGGPKET. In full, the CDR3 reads CSARDQGLGLAGGPKETQYF.

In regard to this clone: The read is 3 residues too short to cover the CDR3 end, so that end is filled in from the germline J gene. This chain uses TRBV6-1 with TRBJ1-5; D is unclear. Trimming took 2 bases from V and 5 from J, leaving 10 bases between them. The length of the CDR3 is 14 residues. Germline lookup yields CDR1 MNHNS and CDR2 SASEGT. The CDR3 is CASSESGWDQPQHF. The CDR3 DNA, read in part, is TGTGCCAGCAGTGAATCCGGGTGGGATCAGCCC.